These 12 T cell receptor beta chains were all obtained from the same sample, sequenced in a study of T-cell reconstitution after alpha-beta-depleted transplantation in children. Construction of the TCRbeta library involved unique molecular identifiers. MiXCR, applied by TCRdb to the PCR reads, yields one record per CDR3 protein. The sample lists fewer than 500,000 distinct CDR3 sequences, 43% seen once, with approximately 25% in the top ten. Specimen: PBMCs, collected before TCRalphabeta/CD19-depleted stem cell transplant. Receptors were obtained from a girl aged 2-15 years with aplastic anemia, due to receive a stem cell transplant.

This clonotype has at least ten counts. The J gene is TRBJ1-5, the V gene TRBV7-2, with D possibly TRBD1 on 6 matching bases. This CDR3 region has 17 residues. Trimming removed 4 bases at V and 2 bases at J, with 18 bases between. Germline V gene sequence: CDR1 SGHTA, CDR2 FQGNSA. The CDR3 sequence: CASSSPERPGGNQPQHF. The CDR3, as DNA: TGTGCCAGCAGCTCCCCAGAGCGGCCAGGGGGCAATCAGCCCCAGCATTTT.

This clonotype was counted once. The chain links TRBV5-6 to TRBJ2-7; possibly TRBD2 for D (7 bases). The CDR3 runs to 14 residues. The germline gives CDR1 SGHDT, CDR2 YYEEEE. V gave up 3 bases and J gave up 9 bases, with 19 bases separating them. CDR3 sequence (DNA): TGTGCCAGCAGCTCGTGGAGGTGGGGAGGGGGGCAGTACTTC. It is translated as CASSSWRWGGGQYF.

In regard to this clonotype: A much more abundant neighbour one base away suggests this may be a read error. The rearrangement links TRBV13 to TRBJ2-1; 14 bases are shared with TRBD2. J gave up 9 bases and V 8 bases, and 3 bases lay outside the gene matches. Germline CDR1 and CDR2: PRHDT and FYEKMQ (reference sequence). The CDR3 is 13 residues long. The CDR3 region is CASGTSGSTEQFF. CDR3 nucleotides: TGTGCCAGCGGGACTAGCGGGAGCACTGAGCAGTTCTTC. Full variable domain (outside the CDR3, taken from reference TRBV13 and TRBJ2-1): AAGVIQSPRHLIKEKRETATLKCYPIPRHDTVYWYQQGPGQDPQFLISFYEKMQSDKGSIPDRFSAQQFSDYHSELNMSSLELGDSALYFCASGTSGSTEQFFGPGTRLTVL.

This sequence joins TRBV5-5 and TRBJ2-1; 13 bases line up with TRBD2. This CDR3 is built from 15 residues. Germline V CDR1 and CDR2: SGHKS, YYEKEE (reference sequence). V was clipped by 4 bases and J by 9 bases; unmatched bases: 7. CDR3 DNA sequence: TGTGCCAGCAGCGGCGGACTAGCGGGAGCCGTTGAGCAGTTCTTC. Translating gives CASSGGLAGAVEQFF.

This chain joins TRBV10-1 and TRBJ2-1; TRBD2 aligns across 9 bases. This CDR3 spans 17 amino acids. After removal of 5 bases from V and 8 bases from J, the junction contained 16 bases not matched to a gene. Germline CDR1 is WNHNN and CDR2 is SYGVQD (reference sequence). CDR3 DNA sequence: TGCGCCAGCAGTCCCGGAGGAGGGCTAGCGGGAAAGGATGAGCAGTTCTTC. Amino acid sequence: CASSPGGGLAGKDEQFF.

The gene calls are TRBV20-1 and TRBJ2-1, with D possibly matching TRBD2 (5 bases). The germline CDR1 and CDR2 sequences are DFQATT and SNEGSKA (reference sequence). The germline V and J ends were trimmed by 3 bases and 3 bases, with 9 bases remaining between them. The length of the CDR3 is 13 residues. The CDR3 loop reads CSASDGIYNEQFF. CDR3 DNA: TGCAGTGCTAGCGACGGGATCTACAATGAGCAGTTCTTC.

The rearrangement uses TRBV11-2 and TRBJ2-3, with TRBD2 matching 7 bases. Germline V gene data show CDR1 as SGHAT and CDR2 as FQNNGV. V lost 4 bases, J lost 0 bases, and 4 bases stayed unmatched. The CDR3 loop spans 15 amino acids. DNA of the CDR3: TGTGCCAGCAGCTGGGGGGGGGTTAGCACAGATACGCAGTATTTT. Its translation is CASSWGGVSTDTQYF.

CDR3 residues: CARSLGEGQDTQYF. The DNA of the CDR3 is TGTGCCAGATCGCTAGGGGAGGGCCAAGATACGCAGTATTTT. The V and J genes are TRBV28 and TRBJ2-3; 7 bases align to TRBD2. Germline CDR1 and CDR2: MDHEN and SYDVKM. The V segment lost 9 bases and the J segment 5 bases; nucleotides outside the gene matches: 11. The CDR3 is 14 amino acids.

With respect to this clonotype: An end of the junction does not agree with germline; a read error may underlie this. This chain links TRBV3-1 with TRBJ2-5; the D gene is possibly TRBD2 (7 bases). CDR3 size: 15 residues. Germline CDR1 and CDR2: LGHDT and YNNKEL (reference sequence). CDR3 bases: TGTGCCTGCAGCCAAGATCATGGAGGGGGGGGGACCCAGTACTTC. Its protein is CACSQDHGGGGTQYF.

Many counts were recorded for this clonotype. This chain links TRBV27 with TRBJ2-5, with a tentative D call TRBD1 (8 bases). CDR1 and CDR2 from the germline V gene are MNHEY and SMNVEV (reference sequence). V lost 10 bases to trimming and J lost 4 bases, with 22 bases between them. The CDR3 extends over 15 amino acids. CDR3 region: CATLGAGGGGETQYF. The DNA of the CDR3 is TGTGCCACCCTCGGGGCAGGGGGCGGGGGAGAGACCCAGTACTTC.

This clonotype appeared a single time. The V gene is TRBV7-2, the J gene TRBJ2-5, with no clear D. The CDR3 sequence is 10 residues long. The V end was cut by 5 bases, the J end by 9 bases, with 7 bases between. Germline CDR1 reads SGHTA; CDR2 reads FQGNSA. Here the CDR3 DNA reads TGTGCCAGCAGCCAATCCCCCCAGTACTTC. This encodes CASSQSPQYF. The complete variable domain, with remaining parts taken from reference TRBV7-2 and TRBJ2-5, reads GAGVSQSPSNKVTEKGKDVELRCDPISGHTALYWYRQSLGQGLEFLIYFQGNSAPDKSGLPSDRFSAERTGGSVSTLTIQRTQQEDSAVYLCASSQSPQYFGPGTRLLVL.

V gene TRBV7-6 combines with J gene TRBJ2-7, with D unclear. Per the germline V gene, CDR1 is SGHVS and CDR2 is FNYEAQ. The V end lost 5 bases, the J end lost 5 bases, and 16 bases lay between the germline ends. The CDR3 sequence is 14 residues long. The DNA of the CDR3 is TGTGCCAGCAGCCCAAGGACGGAAGGAGACGAGCAGTACTTC. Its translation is CASSPRTEGDEQYF.